These 24 T cell receptor beta chains came from one sample sequenced in a study of cytotoxic CD8 clonotypes in ibrutinib-treated CLL. TCRdb keeps only in-frame clones here, not all; method: immunoSEQ multiplex PCR. The sample shows approximately 22,000 clones, less than 80% of them seen only once. This specimen was PBMCs, taken before ibrutinib treatment. Source of these receptors: a human donor with chronic lymphocytic leukemia.

The rearrangement uses TRBV28 and TRBJ1-6; D call uncertain. This CDR3 region has 12 residues. The ends were cut back, 2 bases at V and 7 bases at J, with 3 bases in the middle. Germline lookup yields CDR1 MDHEN and CDR2 SYDVKM. CDR3 nucleotides: TGTGCCAGCAGTTTACTCAATTCACCCCTCCACTTT. Translation gives CASSLLNSPLHF.

The V and J genes are TRBV6-1 and TRBJ1-5; D might be TRBD1 (5 bases). Germline V gene data show CDR1 as MNHNS and CDR2 as SASEGT. V shed 6 bases and J shed 2 bases, with 14 bases lying between them. CDR3 length: 15 amino acids. CDR3 sequence: CASSDFGGRNQPQHF. The CDR3 DNA reads as TGTGCCAGCAGCGACTTTGGGGGTCGCAATCAGCCCCAGCATTTT.

V gene TRBV5-6 combines with J gene TRBJ2-7; TRBD2 agrees at 7 bases. Looked up from germline, CDR1 is SGHDT and CDR2 is YYEEEE. Trimming at V came to 3 bases and at J to 0 bases, leaving 3 bases not matched to a gene. This CDR3 is built from 14 residues. The CDR3 region is CASSYGTISYEQYF. CDR3 DNA sequence: TGTGCCAGCAGCTACGGGACTATCTCCTACGAGCAGTACTTC. The variable domain in full, with the rest retrieved from reference TRBV5-6 and TRBJ2-7, is DAGVTQSPTHLIKTRGQQVTLRCSPKSGHDTVSWYQQALGQGPQFIFQYYEEEERQRGNFPDRFSGHQFPNYSSELNVNALLLGDSALYLCASSYGTISYEQYFGPGTRLTVT.

This chain joins TRBV18 and TRBJ2-7, with D possibly TRBD2 on 7 matching bases. The CDR3 spans 13 residues. Looked up from germline, CDR1 is KGHSH and CDR2 is LQKENI. The V gene lost 2 bases and the J gene lost 7 bases, with 12 bases spanning the gap. The chain's CDR3 is CASSPGGATEQYF. The CDR3, as DNA: TGTGCCAGCTCACCAGGGGGGGCTACGGAGCAGTACTTC.

The rearrangement links TRBV28 to TRBJ1-5; 7 bases are shared with TRBD1. There are 16 residues in the CDR3. Germline V lookup: CDR1 MDHEN, CDR2 SYDVKM. J lost 7 bases, V lost 3 bases, and 12 bases had no gene match. CDR3 sequence reads: CASSLERGRVGQPQHF. CDR3 nucleotide sequence: TGTGCCAGCAGTTTGGAAAGGGGGCGAGTCGGACAGCCCCAGCATTTT.

V and J are TRBV6-5 and TRBJ2-5; TRBD1 might be the D (5 bases). The CDR3 loop spans 15 amino acids. V lost 0 bases and J 1 base, leaving 9 bases between the germline ends. Germline loops: CDR1 MNHEY, CDR2 SVGAGI. CDR3 residues: CASSYSPDSQETQYF. The DNA of the CDR3 is TGTGCCAGCAGTTACTCCCCCGACAGCCAAGAGACCCAGTACTTC.

Only a few counts were recorded for this clone. The V and J genes are TRBV27 and TRBJ2-3; D gene uncertain. The length of the CDR3 is 15 residues. CDR1 is MNHEY, CDR2 SMNVEV, per germline (reference sequence). Trimming took off 2 bases at V and 5 bases at J, with 14 bases between the two ends. The CDR3 here is CASSLGYWGKDTQYF. The CDR3 bases are TGTGCCAGCAGTTTAGGTTATTGGGGTAAAGATACGCAGTATTTT.

This chain links TRBV19 with TRBJ2-7; a weak D match, TRBD2 (5 bases). The germline CDR1 and CDR2 sequences are LNHDA and SQIVND (reference sequence). The CDR3 runs 15 residues. V lost 5 bases to trimming and J lost 3 bases, with 17 bases between them. CDR3 protein: CASSHIGIEDYEQYF. In nucleotides, the CDR3 is TGTGCCAGTAGTCACATCGGGATTGAGGACTACGAGCAGTACTTC.

This chain connects TRBV18 to TRBJ1-5; 9 bases line up with TRBD1. CDR1 and CDR2 from the germline V gene are KGHSH and LQKENI. V dropped 0 bases and J dropped 3; count of bases not matched to a gene: 3. The CDR3 has 16 residues. The CDR3 sequence: CASSPPGQGNNQPQHF. For the CDR3, the DNA is TGTGCCAGCTCACCACCGGGACAGGGTAACAATCAGCCCCAGCATTTT.

V and J are TRBV11-2 and TRBJ1-1; 12 bases agree with TRBD1. Germline V gene data show CDR1 as SGHAT and CDR2 as FQNNGV. With 5 bases clipped from V and 3 bases from J, the junction kept 7 bases outside the gene matches. CDR3 length equals 16 residues. CDR3 bases: TGTGCCAGCAGCCTCGGGACAGGGGGCAAGGACACTGAAGCTTTCTTT. It translates to CASSLGTGGKDTEAFF.

This clone was observed a few times. The chain links TRBV7-9 to TRBJ1-2, with 8 positions matching TRBD1. The CDR3 has 13 residues. V dropped 5 bases and J dropped 8; count of bases not matched to a gene: 7. Per germline, CDR1 SEHNR and CDR2 FQNEAQ (reference sequence). CDR3 coding DNA: TGTGCCAGCAGCCCGACAGGGGTCGTAGGCTACACCTTC. Protein product: CASSPTGVVGYTF.

The rearrangement uses TRBV15 and TRBJ2-1; D gene unclear. The CDR3 contains 17 residues. Germline CDR1 LNHNV, CDR2 YYDKDF (reference sequence). Trimming shortened V by 0 bases and J by 6 bases, and 18 bases separated the two germline ends. The CDR3 bases are TGTGCCACCAGCAGAGATAGTAAGGCTACCTGGGGCAATGAGCAGTTCTTC. Translation gives CATSRDSKATWGNEQFF.

The rearrangement links TRBV2 to TRBJ1-1, with D uncertain. The CDR3 is 13 residues long. Trimming cost V 8 bases and J 1 base, with 11 bases left between them. Germline values: CDR1 SNHLY, CDR2 FYNNEI. The CDR3 loop reads CASARAPNTEAFF. The CDR3, as DNA: TGTGCCAGCGCCCGGGCCCCGAACACTGAAGCTTTCTTT.

This clone was picked up one time. The rearrangement links TRBV5-4 to TRBJ2-4, with D unclear. The CDR3 spans 15 residues. V lost 3 bases to trimming and J lost 3 bases, with 13 bases between them. Germline assignment: CDR1 SGHNT and CDR2 YYREEE (reference sequence). The CDR3 coding sequence is TGTGCCAGCAGCTCAGCGACTGGGATCAAAAACATTCAGTACTTC. Protein sequence: CASSSATGIKNIQYF.

In its sample, this clone was seen once. The chain combines TRBV7-6 with TRBJ1-1; D not resolved. V lost 7 bases, J lost 3 bases, and 18 bases lay in between. The CDR3 consists of 15 residues. Germline assignment: CDR1 SGHVS and CDR2 FNYEAQ. CDR3 loop: CASTPGSPWDTEAFF. DNA for the CDR3: TGTGCCAGCACCCCCGGCAGCCCTTGGGACACTGAAGCTTTCTTT.

This clone has only a few counts. The genes are TRBV2 and TRBJ2-7, with 14 bases identical to TRBD2. Germline V gene lookup returns CDR1 SNHLY and CDR2 FYNNEI. V lost 10 bases to trimming and J lost 1 base; unmatched junction nucleotides: 6. The CDR3 has 15 residues. For the CDR3, the DNA is TGTGCCACCGTGGGACTAGCGGGAGAGTCCTACGAGCAGTACTTC. This sequence encodes CATVGLAGESYEQYF.

The rearrangement joins TRBV7-2 to TRBJ2-7; TRBD1 agrees at 9 bases. Germline trimming cut 2 bases from V and 3 bases from J; bases unmatched to any gene: 5. The CDR3 loop spans 15 amino acids. Germline-derived CDR1 and CDR2 are SGHTA and FQGNSA. The CDR3 sequence: CASSLSPGQGYEQYF. The CDR3 bases are TGTGCCAGCAGCTTATCCCCGGGACAGGGCTACGAGCAGTACTTC.

The rearrangement links TRBV6-5 to TRBJ1-1; D gene unclear. Germline-derived CDR1 and CDR2 are MNHEY and SVGAGI. V was cut by 7 bases and J by 0 bases, with 9 bases left in between. CDR3 size: 13 residues. CDR3 sequence: CASTPTLNTEAFF. The CDR3 DNA reads as TGTGCCAGCACCCCCACCTTGAACACTGAAGCTTTCTTT.

The CDR3 loop reads CASSPDRSTDTQYF. The CDR3 DNA reads TGTGCCAGCAGCCCGGACAGGAGCACAGATACGCAGTATTTT. The rearrangement uses TRBV5-4 and TRBJ2-3, with 7 bases fitting TRBD1. Unmatched junction bases numbered 2, after V lost 4 bases and J lost 0 bases. The germline gives CDR1 SGHNT, CDR2 YYREEE (reference sequence). CDR3 length: 14 amino acids.

The genes are TRBV9 and TRBJ2-7; the D gene is possibly TRBD1 (5 bases). The length of the CDR3 is 12 residues. V was trimmed by 7 bases and J by 2 bases, leaving 10 bases between them. Germline V gene data show CDR1 as SGDLS and CDR2 as YYNGEE. In DNA form, the CDR3 reads TGTGCCAGCGGGGCAGGGACCTACGAGCAGTACTTC. This translates into CASGAGTYEQYF.

The rearrangement joins TRBV19 to TRBJ2-3; 8 nucleotides line up with TRBD2. The CDR3 is 14 residues long. Germline trimming cut 7 bases from V and 4 bases from J; bases unmatched to any gene: 7. The germline V gene has CDR1 LNHDA and CDR2 SQIVND (reference sequence). Here the CDR3 DNA reads TGTGCCAGTAAGAAGCGGGAGTTCGCAGATACGCAGTATTTT. It codes for CASKKREFADTQYF.

V and J are TRBV7-2 and TRBJ2-6; D possibly corresponds to TRBD2 (6 bases). The V end was cut by 3 bases, the J end by 2 bases, with 17 bases between. The CDR3 length is 18 residues. Germline assignment: CDR1 SGHTA and CDR2 FQGNSA. The CDR3 spells CASSLGLGLGTGANVLTF. The DNA for the CDR3 is TGTGCCAGCAGCTTGGGACTGGGCCTGGGGACTGGGGCCAACGTCCTGACTTTC.

The chain recombines TRBV7-3 with TRBJ2-1, with D unresolved. V lost 4 bases, J lost 8 bases, and 12 bases lay in between. The CDR3 spans 13 residues. The V gene's germline CDR1 is SGHTA and CDR2 FQGTGA. The CDR3: CASSSSNSDEQFF. Written as DNA, the CDR3 is TGTGCCAGCAGCTCTTCAAACTCGGATGAGCAGTTCTTC.

This sequence joins TRBV19 and TRBJ2-6; no definite D call. CDR1 is LNHDA and CDR2 is SQIVND in the germline V gene (reference sequence). Trimming stripped 4 bases from V and 0 bases from J, with 13 bases between. The CDR3 length is 17 residues. The CDR3 sequence is CASSKDVGISGANVLTF. DNA for the CDR3: TGTGCCAGTAGTAAGGACGTAGGGATCTCTGGGGCCAACGTCCTGACTTTC.